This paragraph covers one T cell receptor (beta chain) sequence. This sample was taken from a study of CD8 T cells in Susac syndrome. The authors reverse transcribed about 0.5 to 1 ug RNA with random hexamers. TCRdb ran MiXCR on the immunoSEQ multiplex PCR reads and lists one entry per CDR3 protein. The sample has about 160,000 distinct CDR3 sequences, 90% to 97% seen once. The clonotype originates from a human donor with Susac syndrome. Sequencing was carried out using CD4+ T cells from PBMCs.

The CDR3 DNA follows: TGTGCCAGCTCACCACCGTTTGGGGTTGGAAACACCATATATTTT. Protein sequence: CASSPPFGVGNTIYF. The rearrangement joins TRBV18 to TRBJ1-3, with D unclear. Between the trimmed V and J ends, which lost 0 bases and 3 bases, there was a span of 9 bases. There are 15 residues in the CDR3. The V gene's germline CDR1 is KGHSH and CDR2 LQKENI.